Listed here are 26 T cell receptor beta chains from one sample, sequenced in a study of blood T cell repertoires in COVID-19 (TCRdb year 2020). Receptors were amplified or captured by the immunoSEQ multiplex PCR assay. TCRdb stores this immuneACCESS table with in-frame sequences only. Part of the clones is absent; in the studies checked, under half of the shortfall reflects unresolved V genes, and no reason is known for the rest. Across this sample there are tens of thousands of clones, with roughly nine tenths seen only once. Of the sample, about 24% falls within the top ten clones. The sequencing input was peripheral blood. These receptors came from a human donor with active COVID-19. The donor label of this sample is uncertain.

This clone turned up a few times. V usage is TRBV7-2 and J usage is TRBJ1-5, with D possibly TRBD1 on 5 matching bases. V lost 5 bases, J lost 3 bases, and 11 bases lay in between. The germline gives CDR1 SGHTA, CDR2 FQGNSA. This CDR3 contains 14 residues. CDR3 protein: CASSVGLPNQPQHF. The CDR3 DNA sequence: TGTGCCAGCAGCGTGGGACTGCCCAATCAGCCCCAGCATTTT.

J is TRBJ2-3 and V is TRBV5-4, with 7 bases fitting TRBD2. Unmatched junction bases numbered 6, after V lost 4 bases and J lost 1 base. The CDR3 loop spans 15 amino acids. The germline V gene encodes CDR1 SGHNT and CDR2 YYREEE (reference sequence). CDR3 sequence reads: CASSPPAGRTDTQYF. The CDR3 bases are TGTGCCAGCAGCCCCCCAGCGGGGCGCACAGATACGCAGTATTTT.

V is TRBV29-1 and J is TRBJ1-5; 11 positions match TRBD1. The germline V gene encodes CDR1 SQVTM and CDR2 ANQGSEA. V shed 6 bases, J shed 2 bases, and the junction held 6 bases outside the gene matches. The CDR3 covers 15 residues. The CDR3 spells CSVGQGAAGNQPQHF. The CDR3 nucleotides are TGCAGCGTCGGACAGGGGGCCGCGGGCAATCAGCCCCAGCATTTT.

The genes are TRBV5-4 and TRBJ2-7, with TRBD1 matching over 8 bases. This CDR3 has 15 amino acids. Germline V lookup: CDR1 SGHNT, CDR2 YYREEE (reference sequence). After removal of 3 bases from V and 5 bases from J, the junction contained 10 bases not matched to a gene. Written as DNA, the CDR3 is TGTGCCAGCAGCTGGAAGGGACAGGACTCTGACGAGCAGTACTTC. Translating gives CASSWKGQDSDEQYF.

The V call is TRBV7-9, the J call TRBJ2-1; no clear D gene. V gave up 1 base and J gave up 15 bases, with 13 bases separating them. CDR1 is SEHNR and CDR2 is FQNEAQ in the germline V gene (reference sequence). CDR3 size: 12 residues. Here the CDR3 DNA reads TGTGCCAGCAGCTTAGAGACACCCTTGGGGTTCTTC. This codes for CASSLETPLGFF. Filled out from reference TRBV7-9 and TRBJ2-1, the complete variable domain reads DTGVSQNPRHKITKRGQNVTFRCDPISEHNRLYWYRQTLGQGPEFLTYFQNEAQLEKSRLLSDRFSAERPKGSFSTLEIQRTEQGDSAMYLCASSLETPLGFFGPGTRLTVL.

The chain joins TRBV29-1 to TRBJ2-7, with TRBD2 identical over 11 bases. The germline V gene has CDR1 SQVTM and CDR2 ANQGSEA. This CDR3 is 15 amino acids long. V was clipped by 6 bases and J by 2 bases; unmatched bases: 9. CDR3 DNA: TGCAGCGTAGCCAGACTAGCGGGATTTACCTACGAGCAGTACTTC. It specifies CSVARLAGFTYEQYF.

The rearrangement links TRBV7-9 to TRBJ2-2; 13 nucleotides match TRBD2. The J segment lost 4 bases and the V segment lost 4 bases, leaving 9 bases of the junction unmatched. This CDR3 is built from 18 residues. CDR1 SEHNR and CDR2 FQNEAQ come from the germline V gene (reference sequence). The CDR3 bases are TGTGCCAGCAGCTCCTTTGGACTAGCGGGGGAACGCACCGGGGAGCTGTTTTTT. Translation: CASSSFGLAGERTGELFF.

This chain joins TRBV4-2 and TRBJ2-6; a weak D match, TRBD1 (6 bases). Germline values: CDR1 LGHNA, CDR2 YNFKEQ. Trimming took 0 bases from V and 4 from J, leaving 13 bases between them. CDR3 size: 17 residues. CDR3 DNA: TGTGCCAGCAGCCAAGAGTTAGGGGGACGCGGGGCCAACGTCCTGACTTTC. Encoded protein: CASSQELGGRGANVLTF.

V usage is TRBV7-8 and J usage is TRBJ2-7, with TRBD2 matching over 9 bases. The germline V gene has CDR1 SGHVS and CDR2 FQNEAQ. With 4 bases clipped from V and 1 base from J, the junction kept 8 bases outside the gene matches. CDR3 size: 16 residues. CDR3 nucleotide sequence: TGTGCCAGCAGCTGGCGAAGAGCGGGGGGATCCTACGAGCAGTACTTC. Encoded protein: CASSWRRAGGSYEQYF.

This chain connects TRBV5-1 to TRBJ2-2; no firm D call. With 0 bases removed from V and 9 bases from J, the gap between germline ends came to 9 bases. The CDR3 contains 13 residues. Germline values: CDR1 SGHRS, CDR2 YFSETQ. CDR3 amino acids: CASSLEMGRELFF. CDR3 DNA: TGCGCCAGCAGCTTGGAAATGGGCCGGGAGCTGTTTTTT.

V usage is TRBV4-2 and J usage is TRBJ2-1; 14 positions agree with TRBD2. The junction had 10 bases not matched to a gene; V was cut back by 0 bases and J by 6 bases. Germline V lookup: CDR1 LGHNA, CDR2 YNFKEQ. The CDR3 spans 19 residues. CDR3 region: CASSQDAGLAGGIGNEQFF. The CDR3, as DNA: TGTGCCAGCAGCCAAGATGCAGGACTAGCGGGAGGCATCGGCAATGAGCAGTTCTTC.

This chain's CDR3 is CASSPSGGRNTEAFF. The CDR3 DNA is TGTGCCAGCAGCCCCTCCGGGGGGCGGAACACTGAAGCTTTCTTT. The rearrangement joins TRBV7-9 to TRBJ1-1; possibly TRBD1 for D (6 bases). CDR3 length equals 15 residues. Germline V gene data show CDR1 as SEHNR and CDR2 as FQNEAQ (reference sequence). Trimming cost V 5 bases and J 1 base, with 14 bases left between them.

The sample holds one count of this clone. The chain combines TRBV19 with TRBJ1-1; 9 bases are shared with TRBD1. V was clipped by 6 bases and J by 0 bases; unmatched bases: 11. This CDR3 comprises 17 residues. Germline V gives CDR1 LNHDA, CDR2 SQIVND (reference sequence). The CDR3 reads CASRRGQGPFMNTEAFF. The DNA for the CDR3 is TGTGCCAGTAGGAGGGGACAGGGCCCCTTCATGAACACTGAAGCTTTCTTT.

This clone has just a few counts. Distinct nucleotide sequences in the sample also encode this CDR3. V gene TRBV4-2 combines with J gene TRBJ2-7, with 12 bases matching TRBD2. Trimming cost V 0 bases and J 5 bases; bases outside gene matches: 2. This CDR3 spans 15 amino acids. Germline CDR1 and CDR2: LGHNA and YNFKEQ. CDR3 DNA sequence: TGTGCCAGCAGCCAAGATCGGACTAGCGGGAACGAGCAGTACTTC. Translated: CASSQDRTSGNEQYF.

The rearrangement links TRBV2 to TRBJ2-7, with 10 positions matching TRBD2. Germline V gene sequence: CDR1 SNHLY, CDR2 FYNNEI. The V segment lost 8 bases and the J segment 5 bases; nucleotides outside the gene matches: 6. This CDR3 is built from 13 residues. The CDR3 DNA reads TGTGCCAGCTGCGCTAGCGGGAGCGACGAGCAGTACTTC. Translation gives CASCASGSDEQYF.

This chain connects TRBV6-2 or TRBV6-3 to TRBJ2-3; TRBD2 might be the D (5 bases). Trimming removed 2 bases at V and 0 bases at J, with 18 bases between. Germline loops: CDR1 MNHEY, CDR2 SVGEGT. There are 18 residues in the CDR3. The CDR3 nucleotides read TGTGCCAGCAGTTACATGGCTAGCCGAACCGTAAGCACAGATACGCAGTATTTT. It codes for CASSYMASRTVSTDTQYF.

The chain recombines TRBV20-1 with TRBJ2-3; 8 positions agree with TRBD2. The junction had 7 bases not matched to a gene; V was cut back by 3 bases and J by 2 bases. Germline V gene lookup returns CDR1 DFQATT and CDR2 SNEGSKA (reference sequence). The CDR3 is made up of 15 amino acids. CDR3 DNA: TGCAGTGCTAGTAATCGCGGGGGGATCACAGATACGCAGTATTTT. This sequence encodes CSASNRGGITDTQYF.

The gene calls are TRBV19 and TRBJ2-1; no firm D call. V was pared by 0 bases and J by 2 bases, with 8 bases between. Germline CDR1 reads LNHDA; CDR2 reads SQIVND (reference sequence). The CDR3 spans 15 residues. In DNA, the CDR3 is TGTGCCAGTAGTATAGAGGAGACCCCCTACAATGAGCAGTTCTTC. It is translated as CASSIEETPYNEQFF.

The rearrangement links TRBV2 to TRBJ2-2; 8 bases align to TRBD1. Per the germline V gene, CDR1 is SNHLY and CDR2 is FYNNEI. V trimming: 6 bases; J trimming: 1 base; junction bases outside the gene matches: 4. CDR3 length: 15 amino acids. CDR3 bases: TGTGCCAGCAGGCCGGGACAGGTGAACACCGGGGAGCTGTTTTTT. This sequence encodes CASRPGQVNTGELFF.

The DNA of the CDR3 is TGTGCCAGTAGTGAGGGTACTGGAAACACCATATATTTT. This encodes CASSEGTGNTIYF. The V gene is TRBV19, the J gene TRBJ1-3, with unresolved D. The length of the CDR3 is 13 residues. Between the trimmed V and J ends, which lost 5 bases and 2 bases, there was a span of 7 bases. Germline assignment: CDR1 LNHDA and CDR2 SQIVND (reference sequence).

This clone was found a few times. The rearrangement links TRBV4-1 to TRBJ1-5, with TRBD1 matching 8 bases. Trimming took 4 bases from V and 2 from J; bases not matched to a gene: 7. The length of the CDR3 is 16 residues. Germline lookup yields CDR1 MGHRA and CDR2 YSYEKL. CDR3 region: CASSRTQGAGNQPQHF. The CDR3 coding sequence is TGCGCCAGCAGCCGTACTCAGGGGGCGGGCAATCAGCCCCAGCATTTT.

The chain is built from TRBV6-5 and TRBJ1-1, with 8 bases lining up with TRBD1. Germline CDR1 is MNHEY and CDR2 is SVGAGI. This CDR3 is built from 14 residues. V gave up 6 bases and J gave up 5 bases; unmatched junction bases: 8. Here the CDR3 reads CASSKQGARTEAFF. In DNA, the CDR3 is TGTGCCAGCAGCAAGCAGGGGGCGCGGACTGAAGCTTTCTTT.

The chain couples TRBV27 to TRBJ2-5; 11 bases align to TRBD2. There are 14 residues in the CDR3. Trimming took 6 bases from V and 5 from J; bases not matched to a gene: 5. The germline CDR1 and CDR2 sequences are MNHEY and SMNVEV (reference sequence). CDR3 loop: CASRIAGGVETQYF. Written as DNA, the CDR3 is TGTGCCAGCAGAATAGCGGGAGGGGTGGAGACCCAGTACTTC.

This clone turned up a few times. V and J are TRBV6-2 or TRBV6-3 and TRBJ2-7, with 12 bases lining up with TRBD2. J gave up 7 bases and V 2 bases, and 6 bases lay outside the gene matches. The V gene's germline CDR1 is MNHEY and CDR2 SVGEGT. The CDR3 runs 15 residues. The CDR3 loop is CASSYEGLAGQEQYF. Here the CDR3 DNA reads TGTGCCAGCAGTTACGAAGGACTAGCGGGACAGGAGCAGTACTTC.

This chain joins TRBV19 and TRBJ2-5; possible D gene TRBD1, 6 bases. Germline V lookup: CDR1 LNHDA, CDR2 SQIVND (reference sequence). V was shortened by 8 bases and J by 5 bases, with 18 bases between the two germline ends. The CDR3 consists of 14 residues. This CDR3 reads CASGPTGPGETQYF. CDR3 nucleotides: TGTGCCAGTGGTCCCACAGGGCCCGGTGAGACCCAGTACTTC.

The chain joins TRBV3-1 (or the pseudogene TRBV3-2) to TRBJ2-7, with D perhaps matching TRBD1 (6 bases). V lost 0 bases and J 2 bases, leaving 14 bases between the germline ends. The CDR3 has 16 amino acids. Germline assignment: CDR1 LGHDT and CDR2 YNNKEL (reference sequence). DNA of the CDR3: TGTGCCAGCAGCCAAGATGGGGCAGGGGCGGCCTACGAGCAGTACTTC. It translates to CASSQDGAGAAYEQYF.